The clone carrying this T cell receptor beta chain was detected a few times. This specimen comes from a study of blood T cell repertoires in COVID-19. With 2 bases removed from V and 3 bases from J, the gap between germline ends came to 10 bases. The CDR3 extends over 14 amino acids. The germline V gene has CDR1 SEHNR and CDR2 FQNEAQ (reference sequence). Produced via immunoSEQ multiplex PCR; TCRdb's table is partial and in-frame only. Of 360,000 or so clones in the sample, approximately 90% were seen once. The source material was peripheral blood. The genes are TRBV7-9 and TRBJ1-1; the D gene is possibly TRBD1 (5 bases). This receptor was obtained from a woman in her fifties or sixties with COVID-19, enrolled during active disease. The CDR3 reads CASSLFGGDTEAFF. CDR3 in DNA: TGTGCCAGCAGCTTATTCGGGGGGGACACTGAAGCTTTCTTT.